Below, 15 T cell receptor beta chains from the same sample are listed, as sequenced in a study of T cell repertoires in cytomegalovirus infection (dated by TCRdb to between 2018 and 2021). Instrument used: Illumina HiSeq 1500. TCRdb took the public reads, trimmed them with fastp at Q25, ran MiXCR for clone calling and kept in-frame beta chains. Rows with a matching CDR3 protein are joined into one entry that keeps the most common DNA and genes. The sample profile shows 350,000 to 400,000 distinct CDR3 sequences; 34% of them were found once. In total, the top ten clones hold about 14% of the sample. These receptors have no identified antigens. What the treatment or condition label conveys for this sample: in vitro stimulation with specific CMV peptide epitopes to enrich CMV-specific T cells. The source was cultured PBMCs, collected from culture after CMV antigen stimulation. Receptors were obtained from a human donor in good health (CMV status not recorded). Some clones in this sample may be carry-over from other donors' samples.

This clonotype showed up just a few times. J is TRBJ1-4 and V is TRBV7-9; D might be TRBD1 (6 bases). The CDR3 sequence is 15 residues long. V dropped 3 bases and J dropped 0 bases, with 8 bases sitting between them. From germline, CDR1 is SEHNR and CDR2 FQNEAQ (reference sequence). The chain's CDR3 is CASSLGATTNEKLFF. The CDR3 DNA is TGTGCCAGCAGCTTGGGGGCAACAACTAATGAAAAACTGTTTTTT.

This clonotype was counted once. This chain connects TRBV7-2 to TRBJ2-6; 11 bases align to TRBD2. This CDR3 comprises 18 residues. Germline V lookup: CDR1 SGHTA, CDR2 FQGNSA. V lost 2 bases to trimming and J lost 4 bases; unmatched junction nucleotides: 7. The CDR3 spells CASSLRLAGGPGANVLTF. CDR3 coding DNA: TGTGCCAGCAGCTTAAGGCTAGCGGGAGGCCCCGGGGCCAACGTCCTGACTTTC.

A few counts support this clonotype. This chain links TRBV3-1 with TRBJ2-2; D might be TRBD1 (5 bases). CDR3 size: 14 residues. Trimming took 0 bases from V and 5 from J, leaving 7 bases between them. The germline gives CDR1 LGHDT, CDR2 YNNKEL (reference sequence). In DNA form, the CDR3 reads TGTGCCAGCAGCCAAGATCCAGGGACCGGGGAGCTGTTTTTT. Protein sequence: CASSQDPGTGELFF.

This clonotype has just a few counts. This chain joins TRBV5-5 and TRBJ2-1; D gene unclear. V was cut by 4 bases and J by 1 base, with 12 bases left in between. This CDR3 has 15 amino acids. Per germline, CDR1 SGHKS and CDR2 YYEKEE (reference sequence). The CDR3 DNA follows: TGTGCCAGCAGCGCCTCGGTGGGGTCCTACAATGAGCAGTTCTTC. This encodes CASSASVGSYNEQFF. Variable domain in full (rest from reference TRBV5-5 and TRBJ2-1): DAGVTQSPTHLIKTRGQQVTLRCSPISGHKSVSWYQQVLGQGPQFIFQYYEKEERGRGNFPDRFSARQFPNYSSELNVNALLLGDSALYLCASSASVGSYNEQFFGPGTRLTVL.

The table lists this clonotype with a few counts. V usage is TRBV7-6 and J usage is TRBJ2-3; 9 positions match TRBD2. The trim removed 1 base at V and 4 bases at J, leaving 3 bases unmatched. Germline V CDR1 and CDR2: SGHVS, FNYEAQ. The CDR3 totals 15 residues. The CDR3 DNA follows: TGTGCCAGCAGCTTAGGTGCGGGAGGGCCAGATACGCAGTATTTT. Its translation: CASSLGAGGPDTQYF.

This clonotype was picked up a small number of times. The chain combines TRBV7-2 with TRBJ1-1; D is unresolved. Germline V gene sequence: CDR1 SGHTA, CDR2 FQGNSA. This CDR3 contains 16 residues. Trimming stripped 0 bases from V and 1 base from J, with 12 bases between. CDR3 region: CASSLAGAPPNTEAFF. The CDR3 nucleotides are TGTGCCAGCAGCTTAGCTGGAGCACCGCCGAACACTGAAGCTTTCTTT.

The chain carries TRBV6-5 and TRBJ1-2; D remains ambiguous. Germline V gene lookup returns CDR1 MNHEY and CDR2 SVGAGI. V gave up 0 bases and J gave up 5 bases, with 7 bases separating them. The CDR3 spans 13 residues. In nucleotides, the CDR3 is TGTGCCAGCAGTTACTCGGTAGTTTATGGCTACACCTTC. Residues: CASSYSVVYGYTF.

This clonotype was counted ten times or more. This chain uses TRBV7-2 with TRBJ1-1, with 9 bases fitting TRBD1. Germline V lookup: CDR1 SGHTA, CDR2 FQGNSA. The V gene end was trimmed by 1 base and the J gene end by 4 bases; junction bases not matched to a gene: 10. This CDR3 has 17 residues. CDR3 amino acids: CASSLVGTGRGGTEAFF. The CDR3 DNA reads TGTGCCAGCAGCTTAGTTGGGACAGGGCGAGGTGGCACTGAAGCTTTCTTT.

This clonotype was observed a handful of times. The chain combines TRBV11-2 with TRBJ2-7, with TRBD1 matching over 7 bases. The CDR3 length is 15 residues. Germline V gene data show CDR1 as SGHAT and CDR2 as FQNNGV. V dropped 4 bases and J dropped 3; count of bases not matched to a gene: 9. The CDR3 DNA reads as TGTGCCAGCAGCTGGGCCTACAGGGGAGACTACGAGCAGTACGTC. As protein: CASSWAYRGDYEQYV.

This clonotype was counted only a few times. This chain uses TRBV7-2 with TRBJ2-5, with TRBD1 matching 7 bases. The CDR3 contains 15 residues. Looked up from germline, CDR1 is SGHTA and CDR2 is FQGNSA. J was trimmed by 2 bases and V by 3 bases; bases with no gene match: 6. The CDR3 coding sequence is TGTGCCAGCAGCTTTCTGCCGGGACAGCAAGAGACCCAGTACTTC. It yields the protein CASSFLPGQQETQYF. The whole variable domain, remainder taken from reference TRBV7-2 and TRBJ2-5, is GAGVSQSPSNKVTEKGKDVELRCDPISGHTALYWYRQSLGQGLEFLIYFQGNSAPDKSGLPSDRFSAERTGGSVSTLTIQRTQQEDSAVYLCASSFLPGQQETQYFGPGTRLLVL.

This clonotype was seen a few times. The rearrangement joins TRBV7-2 to TRBJ2-1; D call uncertain. Trimming took off 5 bases at V and 1 base at J, with 9 bases between the two ends. The CDR3 is 14 amino acids. Germline lookup yields CDR1 SGHTA and CDR2 FQGNSA. As DNA, the CDR3 is TGTGCCAGCAGCCAGTCCAGATCCTACAATGAGCAGTTCTTC. It encodes CASSQSRSYNEQFF.

This clonotype was seen at least ten times. The rearrangement uses TRBV7-6 and TRBJ2-1; 11 bases agree with TRBD2. CDR1 and CDR2 (germline): SGHVS, FNYEAQ. This CDR3 has 16 residues. V lost 1 base to trimming and J lost 5 bases; unmatched junction nucleotides: 4. The DNA of the CDR3 is TGTGCCAGCAGCTTAGGGCCGGGACTAGCGGACAATGAGCAGTTCTTC. The encoded protein is CASSLGPGLADNEQFF.

In its sample, this clonotype was seen once. The chain is built from TRBV11-1 and TRBJ2-5; D is possibly TRBD2 (6 bases). The germline V and J ends were trimmed by 5 bases and 8 bases, with 15 bases remaining between them. Germline V lookup: CDR1 SGHAT, CDR2 FQDESV (reference sequence). There are 13 residues in the CDR3. CDR3 sequence (DNA): TGTGCCAGCAGCCGGGATCGGCGGGATACCCAGTACTTC. Residues: CASSRDRRDTQYF.

Many counts were recorded for this clonotype. V and J are TRBV5-6 and TRBJ1-4; D is uncertain. V dropped 2 bases and J dropped 0 bases, with 5 bases sitting between them. CDR3 size: 14 residues. The germline V gene has CDR1 SGHDT and CDR2 YYEEEE. The CDR3, as DNA: TGTGCCAGCAGCTTTGCTGCAACTAATGAAAAACTGTTTTTT. Protein product: CASSFAATNEKLFF.

This chain connects TRBV12-3 or TRBV12-4 to TRBJ2-3; D not resolved. The CDR3 is 15 residues long. V was clipped by 6 bases and J by 8 bases, with 21 bases between them. CDR3 region: CASSELRPAFGTQYF. Here the CDR3 DNA reads TGTGCCAGCAGCGAACTTAGACCTGCTTTTGGTACGCAGTATTTT.